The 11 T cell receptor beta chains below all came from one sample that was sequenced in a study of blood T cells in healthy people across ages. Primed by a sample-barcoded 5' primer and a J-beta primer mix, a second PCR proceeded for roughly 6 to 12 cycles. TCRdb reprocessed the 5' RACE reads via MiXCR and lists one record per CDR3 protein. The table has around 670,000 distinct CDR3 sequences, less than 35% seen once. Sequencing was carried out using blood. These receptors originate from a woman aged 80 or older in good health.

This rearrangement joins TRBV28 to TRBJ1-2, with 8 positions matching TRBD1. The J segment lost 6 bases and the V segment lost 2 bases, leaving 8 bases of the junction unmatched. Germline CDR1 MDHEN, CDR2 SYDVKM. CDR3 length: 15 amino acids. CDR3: CASSLQGAIEDGYTF. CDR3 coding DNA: TGTGCCAGCAGTTTACAGGGGGCAATTGAGGATGGCTACACCTTC.

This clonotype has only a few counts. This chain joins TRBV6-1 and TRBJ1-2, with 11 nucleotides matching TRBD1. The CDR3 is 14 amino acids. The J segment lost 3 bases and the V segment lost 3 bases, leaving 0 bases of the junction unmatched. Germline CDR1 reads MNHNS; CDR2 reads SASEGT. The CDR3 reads CASSEGQGDYGYTF. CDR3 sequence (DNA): TGTGCCAGCAGTGAGGGACAGGGGGACTATGGCTACACCTTC.

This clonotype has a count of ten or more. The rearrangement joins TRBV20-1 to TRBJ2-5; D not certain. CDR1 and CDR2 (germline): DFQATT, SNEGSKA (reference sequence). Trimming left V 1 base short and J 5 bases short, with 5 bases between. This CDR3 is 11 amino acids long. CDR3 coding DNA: TGCAGTGCTAGAGGGGTGGAGACCCAGTACTTC. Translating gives CSARGVETQYF.

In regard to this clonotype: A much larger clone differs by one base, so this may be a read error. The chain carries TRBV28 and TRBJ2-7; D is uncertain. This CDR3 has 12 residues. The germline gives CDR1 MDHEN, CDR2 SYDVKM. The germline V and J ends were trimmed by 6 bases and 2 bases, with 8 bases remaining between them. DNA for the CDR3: TGTGCCAGCAGAGGTCGGACCTACGAGCAGTACTTC. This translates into CASRGRTYEQYF.

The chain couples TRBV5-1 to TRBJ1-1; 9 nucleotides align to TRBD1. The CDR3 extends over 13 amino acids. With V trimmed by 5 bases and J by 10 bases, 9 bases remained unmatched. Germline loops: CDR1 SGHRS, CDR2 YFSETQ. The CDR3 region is CASSQTGGTPAFF. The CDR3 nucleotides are TGCGCCAGCAGTCAGACAGGGGGAACTCCAGCTTTCTTT.

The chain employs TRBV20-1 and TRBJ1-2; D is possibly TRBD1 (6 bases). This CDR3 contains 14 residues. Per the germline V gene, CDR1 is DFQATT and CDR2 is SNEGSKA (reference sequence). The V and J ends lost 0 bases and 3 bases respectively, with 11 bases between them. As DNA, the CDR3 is TGCAGTGCTAGAGATATTGCAGGGGACTATGGCTACACCTTC. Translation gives CSARDIAGDYGYTF.

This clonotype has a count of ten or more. This chain's CDR3 is CASSLGLISTDTQYF. DNA for the CDR3: TGTGCCAGCAGCTTAGGACTGATAAGCACAGATACGCAGTATTTT. J is TRBJ2-3 and V is TRBV7-2; D is unclear. The V gene lost 1 base and the J gene lost 0 bases, with 8 bases spanning the gap. Germline assignment: CDR1 SGHTA and CDR2 FQGNSA. The length of the CDR3 is 15 residues.

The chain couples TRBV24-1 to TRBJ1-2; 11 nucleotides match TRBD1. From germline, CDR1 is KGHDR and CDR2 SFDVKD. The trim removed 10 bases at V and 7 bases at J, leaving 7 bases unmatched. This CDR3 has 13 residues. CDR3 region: CATQDRGLGGYTF. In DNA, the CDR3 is TGTGCCACTCAGGACAGGGGGCTTGGTGGCTACACCTTC.

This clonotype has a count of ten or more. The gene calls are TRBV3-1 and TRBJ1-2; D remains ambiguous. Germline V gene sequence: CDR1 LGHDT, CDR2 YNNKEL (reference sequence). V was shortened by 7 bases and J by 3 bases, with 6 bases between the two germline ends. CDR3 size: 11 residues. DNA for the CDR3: TGTGCCAGCATCGGACACTATGGCTACACCTTC. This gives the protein CASIGHYGYTF.

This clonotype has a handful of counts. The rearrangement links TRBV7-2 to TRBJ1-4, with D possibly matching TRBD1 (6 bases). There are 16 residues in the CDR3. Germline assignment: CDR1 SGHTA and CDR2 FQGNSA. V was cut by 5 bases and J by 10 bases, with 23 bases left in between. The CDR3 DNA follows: TGTGCCAGCAGCCCCGAGACGGGGACAAGGGGTAGAAAACTGTTTTTT. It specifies CASSPETGTRGRKLFF.

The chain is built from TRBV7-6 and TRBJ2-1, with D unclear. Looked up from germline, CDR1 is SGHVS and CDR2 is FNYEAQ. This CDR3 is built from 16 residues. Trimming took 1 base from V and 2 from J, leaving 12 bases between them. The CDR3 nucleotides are TGTGCCAGCAGCTTAGGATCGGCAGCCCCCTACAATGAGCAGTTCTTC. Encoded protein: CASSLGSAAPYNEQFF. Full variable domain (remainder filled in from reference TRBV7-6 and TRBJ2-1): GAGVSQSPRYKVTKRGQDVALRCDPISGHVSLYWYRQALGQGPEFLTYFNYEAQQDKSGLPNDRFSAERPEGSISTLTIQRTEQRDSAMYRCASSLGSAAPYNEQFFGPGTRLTVL.